This TCR beta chain was observed in a study of shared clonotypes between healthy human individuals. As for the study in general: CD4 naive and memory got three plates each, CD8 naive two, CD8 memory one.

Splitting of CD4+ cells produced CD45RA+ naive and CD45RA-negative memory subsets. In the original workflow: Because ImmunoSEQ provided only junction sequences with no quality scores, the filtering differed. Using immunoSEQ multiplex PCR, the repertoire was profiled, and TCRdb retains in-frame clones only, with some absent. The V and J calls and the clone size are those of that table, but D and trimming were determined from the DNA. The sample records hundreds of thousands of clones, approximately 73% being singletons. Germline CDR1 reads SNHLY; CDR2 reads FYNNEI. V shed 4 bases and J shed 4 bases, with 16 bases lying between them. The CDR3 is 15 residues long.

This clonotype was sampled from a woman in her thirties in good health. This sequence joins TRBV2 and TRBJ1-1; tentatively, D is TRBD1 (5 bases). Sequenced material: memory CD4+ T cells sorted from blood. Subset described: CD45RA-negative fraction. The CDR3 loop is CASSGRGVGRTEAFF. The CDR3 coding sequence is TGTGCCAGCAGTGGACGGGGGGTCGGACGCACTGAAGCTTTCTTT.